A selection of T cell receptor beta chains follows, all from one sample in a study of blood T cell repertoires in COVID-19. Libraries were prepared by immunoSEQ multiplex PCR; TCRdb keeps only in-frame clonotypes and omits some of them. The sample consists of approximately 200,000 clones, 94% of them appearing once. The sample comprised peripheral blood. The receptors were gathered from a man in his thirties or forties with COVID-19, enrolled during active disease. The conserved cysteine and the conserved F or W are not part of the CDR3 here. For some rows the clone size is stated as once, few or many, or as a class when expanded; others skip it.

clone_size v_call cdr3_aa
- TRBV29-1 SVERDTSAGNTIY
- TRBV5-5 ASSPGHTTNYGYT
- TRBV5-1 ASRAYAETQY
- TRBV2 ASSGQGDYGYT
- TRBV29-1 SVSSGQVNQPQH
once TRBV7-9 ASSLSGTANEKLF
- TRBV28 ASTPGLYNSPLH
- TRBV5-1 ASSLVGLAGAGELF
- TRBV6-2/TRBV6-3 ASSPYRVGETQY
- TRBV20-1 SASPGKLEETQY
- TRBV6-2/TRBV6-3 ASSYGGTGTYEQY
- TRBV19 ASSIPGYNSPLH
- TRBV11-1 ASSPGTGTDTQY
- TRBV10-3 AISATGQGIGTNEKLF
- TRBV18 ASSPGRAPGNTIY
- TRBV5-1 ASSWGQLDTQY
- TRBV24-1 ATSEGQGWGEQF
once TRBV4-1 ASSHPVLGGQETQY
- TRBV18 ASSPRGKGVRMNTEAF
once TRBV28 ASSIPPTGSGANVLT
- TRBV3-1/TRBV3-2 ASSQGGVDTQY
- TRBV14 ASSPDRGYGYT
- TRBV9 ASSTSGGEQY
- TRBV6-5 ASSTGGKLGNTIY
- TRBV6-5 ASSYSAGGDQPQH
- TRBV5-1 ASSLARVGNTEAF
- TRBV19 ASSSDRTDTQY
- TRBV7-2 ASRLSTGSTGELF
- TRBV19 ASTKSPAGTAIWTDTQY
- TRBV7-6 ASSLAMGGTEAF
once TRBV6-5 ASKGQGYEQY
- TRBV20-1 SASRQDEQY
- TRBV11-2 ASSSDRANQPQH
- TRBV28 ASTGFNYGYT
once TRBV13 ASSSMTGTGYGYT
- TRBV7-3 ASSSSPGLYNEQF
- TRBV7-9 ASSLASSGGTPRTQY
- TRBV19 ASSIGTHNNEQF
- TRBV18 ASSPDMNTEAF
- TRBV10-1 ASSGQQNTEAF
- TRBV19 ASSTLDLRNSPLH
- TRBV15 ATSRGTGGTGELF
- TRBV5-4 ASSLKTDTYEQY
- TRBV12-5 ASAATYRGGISNSPLH
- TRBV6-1 ASSDGQENTEAF
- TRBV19 ASKPSGGRGELF
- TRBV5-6 ASSQMPRAAEKLF
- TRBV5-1 ASQDKRGEGETQY